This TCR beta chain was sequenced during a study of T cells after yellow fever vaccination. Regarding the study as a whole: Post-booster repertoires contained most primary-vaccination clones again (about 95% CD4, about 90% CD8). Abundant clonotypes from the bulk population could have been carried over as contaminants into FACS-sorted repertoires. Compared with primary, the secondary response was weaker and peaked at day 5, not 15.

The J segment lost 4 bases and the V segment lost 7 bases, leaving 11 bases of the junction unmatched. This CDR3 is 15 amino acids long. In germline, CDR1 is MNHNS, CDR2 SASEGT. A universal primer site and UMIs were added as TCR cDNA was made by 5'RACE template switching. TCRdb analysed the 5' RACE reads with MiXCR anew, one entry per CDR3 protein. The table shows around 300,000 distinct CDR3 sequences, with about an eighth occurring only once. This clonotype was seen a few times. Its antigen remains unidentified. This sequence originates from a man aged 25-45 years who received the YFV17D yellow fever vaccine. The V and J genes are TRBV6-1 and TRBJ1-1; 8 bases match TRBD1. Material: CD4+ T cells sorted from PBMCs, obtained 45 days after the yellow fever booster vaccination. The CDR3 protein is CASMEGQVGTTEAFF. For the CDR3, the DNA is TGTGCCAGCATGGAGGGACAGGTGGGGACCACTGAAGCTTTCTTT.